The 9 T cell receptor beta chains below were found in one sample sequenced in a study of control samples from healthy donors and cancer patients. Sequenced by immunoSEQ multiplex PCR; TCRdb stores in-frame clones only, minus some. The sample lists 120,000 or so clones; around 94% were seen once. The specimen was PBMCs. All receptors come from a man aged 80 or over with head and neck cancer.

The CDR3 DNA sequence: TGTGCCAGCAGTTACTCGATTGATAGCGGGAGTTATACCGGGGAGCTGTTTTTT. It is translated as CASSYSIDSGSYTGELFF. The chain combines TRBV6-2 or TRBV6-3 with TRBJ2-2; 9 bases match TRBD2. Germline V gives CDR1 MNHEY, CDR2 SVGEGT. CDR3 length equals 18 residues. After removal of 0 bases from V and 5 bases from J, the junction contained 10 bases not matched to a gene.

This chain joins TRBV11-3 and TRBJ2-1; TRBD2 matches at 11 bases. Germline-derived CDR1 and CDR2 are SGHNT and YENEEA. The CDR3 is 16 amino acids. Trimming at V came to 4 bases and at J to 12 bases, leaving 14 bases not matched to a gene. CDR3 region: CASSSSPGTSGTTQFF. The CDR3 region has the DNA TGTGCCAGCAGCTCATCACCCGGGACTAGCGGCACAACGCAGTTCTTC.

The chain employs TRBV25-1 and TRBJ2-6; D unresolved. Trimming stripped 1 base from V and 2 bases from J, with 12 bases between. The CDR3 is made up of 17 amino acids. In germline, CDR1 is MGHDK, CDR2 SYGVNS. CDR3 coding DNA: TGTGCCAGCAGTGAATCAAGCTTTCGCCCTGGGGCCAACGTCCTGACTTTC. Its protein is CASSESSFRPGANVLTF.

This clone was recorded once. This rearrangement joins TRBV5-6 to TRBJ1-6, with D maybe TRBD1 (6 bases). V was clipped by 3 bases and J by 9 bases, with 13 bases between them. The CDR3 extends over 14 amino acids. Germline lookup yields CDR1 SGHDT and CDR2 YYEEEE. Here the CDR3 DNA reads TGTGCCAGCAGCTCCTACAGGGTGGGTTCACCCCTCCACTTT. Translation: CASSSYRVGSPLHF.

The V and J genes are TRBV10-3 and TRBJ2-1, with 11 bases fitting TRBD2. The CDR3 consists of 14 residues. The V segment lost 5 bases and the J segment 7 bases; nucleotides outside the gene matches: 4. Germline CDR1 and CDR2: ENHRY and SYGVKD. The CDR3 region is CAISTSGRRNEQFF. Written as DNA, the CDR3 is TGTGCCATCAGTACTAGCGGGAGAAGGAATGAGCAGTTCTTC.

The chain couples TRBV4-1 to TRBJ2-3; tentative D call: TRBD2 (6 bases). From germline, CDR1 is MGHRA and CDR2 YSYEKL. Trimming removed 1 base at V and 0 bases at J, with 11 bases between. This CDR3 region has 16 residues. In DNA, the CDR3 is TGCGCCAGCAGCCAAGTTTTCGGGAGTAGCACAGATACGCAGTATTTT. Its translation: CASSQVFGSSTDTQYF.

The rearrangement uses TRBV12-3 or TRBV12-4 and TRBJ2-1; unclear D gene. There are 12 residues in the CDR3. With 3 bases removed from V and 6 bases from J, the gap between germline ends came to 6 bases. Written as DNA, the CDR3 is TGTGCCAGCAGTTTTGTTAGCAATGAGCAGTTCTTC. It is translated as CASSFVSNEQFF.

This chain connects TRBV5-1 to TRBJ1-3, with 7 bases matching TRBD1. The CDR3 extends over 15 amino acids. Germline V gene sequence: CDR1 SGHRS, CDR2 YFSETQ. After removal of 0 bases from V and 6 bases from J, the junction contained 6 bases not matched to a gene. The CDR3 sequence: CASSLGDSGSNTIYF. The CDR3 coding sequence is TGCGCCAGCAGCTTGGGGGACAGTGGTTCAAACACCATATATTTT.

The V gene is TRBV27, the J gene TRBJ1-1; 7 bases match TRBD1. The CDR3 has 14 amino acids. Germline V gene sequence: CDR1 MNHEY, CDR2 SMNVEV (reference sequence). The J segment lost 6 bases and the V segment lost 6 bases, leaving 10 bases of the junction unmatched. This chain's CDR3 is CASRSGGGSPEAFF. Here the CDR3 DNA reads TGTGCCAGCAGATCAGGGGGGGGGTCCCCTGAAGCTTTCTTT.